One and the same sample provided the 22 T cell receptor beta chains below, sequenced in a study of cytomegalovirus exposure and HLA in healthy donors. Vbeta (60) and Jbeta (13) primers were used in the PCR. Only in-frame clones appear in the TCRdb table, and some are missing; sequencing was by immunoSEQ multiplex PCR. Of about 190,000 clones detected, 81% appear once; the ten largest clones hold around 1.9%. Material for sequencing was PBMCs. All receptors come from a man in his late teens or twenties in good health and CMV-seronegative.

V usage is TRBV6-6 and J usage is TRBJ2-1, with unresolved D. CDR1 MNHNY and CDR2 SVGAGI come from the germline V gene (reference sequence). Trimming left V 7 bases short and J 4 bases short, with 20 bases between. The CDR3 extends over 16 amino acids. CDR3 sequence (DNA): TGTGCCAGCAAAACCACGGGTGATCGCTCGTACAATGAGCAGTTCTTC. This codes for CASKTTGDRSYNEQFF.

The table lists this clone with a count of one. The genes are TRBV30 and TRBJ2-7, with 12 bases matching TRBD1. Germline CDR1 GTSNPN, CDR2 SVGIG (reference sequence). This CDR3 region has 14 residues. The trim removed 8 bases at V and 3 bases at J, leaving 8 bases unmatched. CDR3: CALLGTGGVYEQYF. The CDR3 DNA is TGTGCCCTCCTCGGGACAGGGGGCGTCTACGAGCAGTACTTC. Full variable domain (remainder filled in from reference TRBV30 and TRBJ2-7): SQTIHQWPATLVQPVGSPLSLECTVEGTSNPNLYWYRQAAGRGLQLLFYSVGIGQISSEVPQNLSASRPQDRQFILSSKKLLLSDSGFYLCALLGTGGVYEQYFGPGTRLTVT.

This clone was observed a handful of times. The chain employs TRBV6-5 and TRBJ1-6; D gene ambiguous. The germline gives CDR1 MNHEY, CDR2 SVGAGI. The ends were cut back, 4 bases at V and 5 bases at J, with 9 bases in the middle. This CDR3 region has 14 residues. The CDR3 DNA reads TGTGCCAGCAGTTCAGGCCCTGATAATTCACCCCTCCACTTT. This translates into CASSSGPDNSPLHF.

This clone showed up just a few times. V is TRBV5-1 and J is TRBJ2-3; D perhaps matches TRBD1 (6 bases). The germline V gene has CDR1 SGHRS and CDR2 YFSETQ. V dropped 3 bases and J dropped 1 base, with 9 bases sitting between them. The CDR3 is 14 residues long. This CDR3 is CASSSDRRTDTQYF. The DNA for the CDR3 is TGCGCCAGCAGCTCCGACAGGCGCACAGATACGCAGTATTTT.

The J gene is TRBJ2-3, the V gene TRBV29-1, with TRBD2 matching over 9 bases. V was pared by 4 bases and J by 1 base, with 0 bases of the junction left unmatched. The germline CDR1 and CDR2 sequences are SQVTM and ANQGSEA. CDR3 length: 13 amino acids. CDR3 bases: TGCAGCGTTGGGACTAGCGGCACAGATACGCAGTATTTT. It yields the protein CSVGTSGTDTQYF.

V gene TRBV6-5 combines with J gene TRBJ2-5; 8 nucleotides line up with TRBD1. J was trimmed by 7 bases and V by 2 bases; bases with no gene match: 6. From germline, CDR1 is MNHEY and CDR2 SVGAGI. The CDR3 sequence is 14 residues long. CDR3 protein: CASSYARGQGTQYF. DNA for the CDR3: TGTGCCAGCAGTTACGCCAGGGGGCAGGGGACCCAGTACTTC.

The rearrangement joins TRBV30 to TRBJ2-3, with unresolved D. This CDR3 comprises 13 residues. Trimming took off 2 bases at V and 4 bases at J, with 10 bases between the two ends. Per germline, CDR1 GTSNPN and CDR2 SVGIG (reference sequence). The CDR3 sequence: CAWSQTFPDTQYF. CDR3 coding DNA: TGTGCCTGGAGTCAGACATTCCCAGATACGCAGTATTTT.

V usage is TRBV19 and J usage is TRBJ2-7; TRBD2 is a possible D gene (5 bases). The germline gives CDR1 LNHDA, CDR2 SQIVND (reference sequence). The CDR3 runs 11 residues. With 4 bases removed from V and 6 bases from J, the gap between germline ends came to 7 bases. The CDR3 is CASSTSSEQYF. The CDR3 DNA reads TGTGCCAGTAGTACTAGCAGCGAGCAGTACTTC.

Comment on this clone: The sample has other DNA sequences that encode this CDR3 too. V is TRBV9 and J is TRBJ1-4; D gene unclear. V lost 0 bases to trimming and J lost 2 bases, with 5 bases between them. CDR1 is SGDLS and CDR2 is YYNGEE in the germline V gene. The CDR3 has 14 amino acids. The CDR3 loop reads CASSVAGTNEKLFF. CDR3 nucleotide sequence: TGTGCCAGCAGCGTAGCGGGGACTAATGAAAAACTGTTTTTT.

The chain recombines TRBV29-1 with TRBJ1-2; 7 bases line up with TRBD1. Per the germline V gene, CDR1 is SQVTM and CDR2 is ANQGSEA. CDR3 length: 11 residues. V was clipped by 7 bases and J by 4 bases; unmatched bases: 3. CDR3 bases: TGCAGCGACAGGGACAGCTATGGCTACACCTTC. Protein: CSDRDSYGYTF.

This chain connects TRBV27 to TRBJ2-7; TRBD1 agrees at 8 bases. Germline CDR1 MNHEY, CDR2 SMNVEV (reference sequence). V was clipped by 4 bases and J by 5 bases; unmatched bases: 10. The CDR3 extends over 15 amino acids. The DNA for the CDR3 is TGTGCCAGCAGTTCCCTAGGGACAGGTACAAACGAGCAGTACTTC. It encodes CASSSLGTGTNEQYF.

This chain connects TRBV29-1 to TRBJ1-1, with D unclear. This CDR3 has 14 residues. The V end was cut by 7 bases, the J end by 1 base, with 16 bases between. Germline V gene lookup returns CDR1 SQVTM and CDR2 ANQGSEA. This CDR3 is CSAHGLLGNTEAFF. CDR3 sequence (DNA): TGCAGCGCCCACGGACTTCTCGGGAACACTGAAGCTTTCTTT.

The rearrangement links TRBV2 to TRBJ2-7; 8 nucleotides line up with TRBD1. This CDR3 comprises 15 residues. Losses at the gene ends were 0 bases for V and 6 bases for J; bases not matched to a gene: 7. Germline CDR1 SNHLY, CDR2 FYNNEI. CDR3 protein: CASSEAAGGPGEQYF. For the CDR3, the DNA is TGTGCCAGCAGTGAAGCGGCAGGGGGCCCCGGCGAGCAGTACTTC.

The V call is TRBV5-1, the J call TRBJ2-7; possible D gene TRBD1, 6 bases. The germline gives CDR1 SGHRS, CDR2 YFSETQ. This CDR3 is built from 13 residues. V dropped 5 bases and J dropped 2 bases, with 11 bases sitting between them. The CDR3 loop is CASRSTGAYEQYF. The CDR3 DNA reads as TGCGCCAGCAGGTCGACAGGAGCCTACGAGCAGTACTTC.

This clone was observed a handful of times. The chain carries TRBV6-6 and TRBJ2-2; TRBD2 is a possible D gene (6 bases). Trimming stripped 7 bases from V and 3 bases from J, with 15 bases between. CDR1 is MNHNY, CDR2 SVGAGI, per germline (reference sequence). The CDR3 runs to 15 residues. CDR3 sequence reads: CASKDPTRDTGELFF. CDR3 in DNA: TGTGCCAGCAAGGACCCGACTAGAGACACCGGGGAGCTGTTTTTT.

Written as DNA, the CDR3 is TGTGCCAGCTCACCGCTCTATACTACAAATCAGGGGATCGGTGAGCAGTTCTTC. Its protein is CASSPLYTTNQGIGEQFF. The chain uses TRBV18 and TRBJ2-1, with D perhaps TRBD1 (6 bases). The germline V gene encodes CDR1 KGHSH and CDR2 LQKENI. V was trimmed by 3 bases and J by 9 bases, leaving 27 bases between them. This CDR3 region has 18 residues.

The chain links TRBV7-9 to TRBJ1-2, with D unresolved. This CDR3 has 14 residues. V was clipped by 1 base and J by 8 bases, with 14 bases between them. Germline V CDR1 and CDR2: SEHNR, FQNEAQ (reference sequence). The CDR3 nucleotides are TGTGCCAGCAGCTTAGGGGCGGGCCGCACGGGCTACACCTTC. Its protein is CASSLGAGRTGYTF.

The genes are TRBV4-1 and TRBJ2-7; TRBD2 matches at 10 bases. The CDR3 contains 14 residues. In germline, CDR1 is MGHRA, CDR2 YSYEKL. With V trimmed by 5 bases and J by 2 bases, 3 bases remained unmatched. The CDR3 nucleotides read TGCGCCAGCAGCTGGACTAGCGGCACCTACGAGCAGTACTTC. It specifies CASSWTSGTYEQYF.

The chain has TRBV6-6 and TRBJ2-7, with D possibly TRBD1 on 6 matching bases. This CDR3 has 15 amino acids. The germline V gene encodes CDR1 MNHNY and CDR2 SVGAGI (reference sequence). Trimming left V 0 bases short and J 2 bases short, with 11 bases between. The CDR3 region is CASSYSIHRAYEQYF. The CDR3 DNA follows: TGTGCCAGCAGTTACTCGATTCACAGGGCCTACGAGCAGTACTTC.

The chain carries TRBV4-2 and TRBJ2-6, with 13 bases aligning to TRBD2. Germline CDR1 is LGHNA and CDR2 is YNFKEQ. With V trimmed by 3 bases and J by 0 bases, 8 bases remained unmatched. The CDR3 has 20 residues. The chain's CDR3 is CASSHPGTSGKDSGANVLTF. For the CDR3, the DNA is TGTGCCAGCAGCCACCCCGGGACTAGCGGGAAGGACTCTGGGGCCAACGTCCTGACTTTC.

CDR3: CASSSGLKETQYF. CDR3 DNA: TGTGCCAGCAGCTCGGGACTGAAAGAGACCCAGTACTTC. The chain joins TRBV7-9 to TRBJ2-5; maybe TRBD2 (6 bases). This CDR3 has 13 amino acids. V lost 4 bases to trimming and J lost 3 bases, with 9 bases between them. Germline loops: CDR1 SEHNR, CDR2 FQNEAQ (reference sequence).

The genes are TRBV7-2 and TRBJ2-3; maybe TRBD2 (5 bases). This CDR3 comprises 14 residues. V lost 5 bases and J 1 base, leaving 10 bases between the germline ends. The germline CDR1 and CDR2 sequences are SGHTA and FQGNSA. Written as DNA, the CDR3 is TGTGCCAGCAGCCTCCAAGCGGGCACAGATACGCAGTATTTT. Its protein product is CASSLQAGTDTQYF.